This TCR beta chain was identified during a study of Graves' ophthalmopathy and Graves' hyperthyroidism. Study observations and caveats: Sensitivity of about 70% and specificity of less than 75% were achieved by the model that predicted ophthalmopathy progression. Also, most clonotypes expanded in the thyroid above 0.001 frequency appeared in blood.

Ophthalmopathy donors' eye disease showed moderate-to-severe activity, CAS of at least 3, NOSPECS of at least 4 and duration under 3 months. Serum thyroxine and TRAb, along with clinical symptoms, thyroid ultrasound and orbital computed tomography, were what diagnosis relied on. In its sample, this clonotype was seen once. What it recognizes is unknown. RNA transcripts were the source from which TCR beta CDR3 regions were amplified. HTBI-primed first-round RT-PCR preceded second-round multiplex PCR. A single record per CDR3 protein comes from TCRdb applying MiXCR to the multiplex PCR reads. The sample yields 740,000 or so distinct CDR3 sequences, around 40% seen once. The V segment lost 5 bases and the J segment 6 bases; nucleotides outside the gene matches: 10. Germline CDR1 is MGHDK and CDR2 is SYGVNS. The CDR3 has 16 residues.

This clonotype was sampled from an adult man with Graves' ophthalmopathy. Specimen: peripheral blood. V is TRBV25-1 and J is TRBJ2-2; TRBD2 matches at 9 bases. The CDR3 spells CASSYSDGGGAGELFF. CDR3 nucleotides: TGTGCCAGCAGTTACTCGGATGGCGGGGGGGCCGGGGAGCTGTTTTTT.